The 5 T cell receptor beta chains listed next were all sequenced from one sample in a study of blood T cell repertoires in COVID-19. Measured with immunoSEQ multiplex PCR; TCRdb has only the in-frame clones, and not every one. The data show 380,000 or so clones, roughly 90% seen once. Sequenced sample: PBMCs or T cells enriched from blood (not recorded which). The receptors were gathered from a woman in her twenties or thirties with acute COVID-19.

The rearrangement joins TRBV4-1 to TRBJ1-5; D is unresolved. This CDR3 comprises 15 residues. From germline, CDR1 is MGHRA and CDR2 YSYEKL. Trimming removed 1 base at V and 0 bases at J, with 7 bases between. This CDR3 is CASSQVKHSNQPQHF. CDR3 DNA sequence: TGCGCCAGCAGCCAAGTAAAACATAGCAATCAGCCCCAGCATTTT.

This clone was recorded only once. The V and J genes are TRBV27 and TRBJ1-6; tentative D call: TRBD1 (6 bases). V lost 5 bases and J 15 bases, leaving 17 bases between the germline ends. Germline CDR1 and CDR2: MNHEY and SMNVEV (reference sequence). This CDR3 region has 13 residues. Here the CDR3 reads CASSPFTGNHLHF. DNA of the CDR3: TGTGCCAGCAGTCCCTTCACAGGGAACCACCTCCACTTT.

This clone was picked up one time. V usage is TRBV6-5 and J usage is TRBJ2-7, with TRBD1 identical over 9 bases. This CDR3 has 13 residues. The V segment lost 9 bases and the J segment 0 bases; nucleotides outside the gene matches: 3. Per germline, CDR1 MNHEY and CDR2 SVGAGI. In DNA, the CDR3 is TGTGCCAGTAGGACAGGGGCCTCCTACGAGCAGTACTTC. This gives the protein CASRTGASYEQYF.

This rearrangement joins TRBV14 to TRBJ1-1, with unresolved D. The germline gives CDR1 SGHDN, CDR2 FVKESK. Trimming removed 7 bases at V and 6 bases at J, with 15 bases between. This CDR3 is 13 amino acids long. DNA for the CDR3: TGTGCCAGCACCTCTACAAAGAGGTCTGAAGCTTTCTTT. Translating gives CASTSTKRSEAFF.

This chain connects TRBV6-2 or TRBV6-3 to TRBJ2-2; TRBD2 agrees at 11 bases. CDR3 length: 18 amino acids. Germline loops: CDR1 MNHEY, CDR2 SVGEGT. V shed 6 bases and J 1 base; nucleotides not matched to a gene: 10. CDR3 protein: CASSPTLAGGRNTGELFF. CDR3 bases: TGTGCCAGCAGCCCCACGCTAGCGGGGGGCAGGAACACCGGGGAGCTGTTTTTT.